This entry is about one T cell receptor (beta chain). Original analysis: Amplification with reference gene primers provided the estimates of nucleated cell counts. Here immunoSEQ multiplex PCR was the method, and the copy in TCRdb shows in-frame clones only, minus some. D and trimming come from the DNA, and the V and J calls and clone size come from that table. In the table there are about 120,000 clones, 75% to 85% of which are singletons. The CDR3 length is 15 residues. Germline CDR1 is MNHEY and CDR2 is SVGEGT. V was pared by 2 bases and J by 3 bases, with 4 bases of the junction left unmatched. The data belong to a study of blood T cell repertoires in COVID-19. Study summary: Samples came from the United States, Italy and Spain, spanning acute and convalescent COVID-19. Sample material is recorded as cDNA or gDNA derived from T cells, B-cell-depleted T cells, or PBMCs.

The sequence was collected from a human donor in a cohort sampled during active COVID-19. The sequenced sample was peripheral blood. The chain uses TRBV6-2 or TRBV6-3 and TRBJ2-3, with TRBD2 identical over 8 bases. In nucleotides, the CDR3 is TGTGCCAGCAGTTACACCGGGACTAGTACAGATACGCAGTATTTT. Encoded protein: CASSYTGTSTDTQYF.